This TCR beta chain was observed in a study of T cells in Graves' hyperthyroidism and ophthalmopathy. From RNA transcripts, TCR beta CDR3 regions were amplified. HTBI primers were employed in a first-round RT-PCR of the TCR CDR3. MiXCR, applied by TCRdb to the multiplex PCR reads, yields one record per CDR3 protein. The table lists a few hundred thousand distinct CDR3 sequences, 46% of them singletons, with 8% to 8.5% in the top ten. Between the trimmed V and J ends, which lost 0 bases and 0 bases, there was a span of 9 bases. In germline, CDR1 is SNHLY, CDR2 FYNNEI. The CDR3 is 16 residues long. Exclusions: uncontrolled infection, other autoimmune disease, pregnancy, lactation. Study-wide findings and caveats: Onset of ophthalmopathy came a median roughly 6 months after the model predicted it.

The table lists this clonotype with many counts. Its specificity is unknown. The chain is built from TRBV2 and TRBJ1-3; D not resolved. The material sequenced was peripheral blood or thyroid tissue (not recorded which). This TCR came from a woman younger than 30 with Graves' hyperthyroidism. CDR3 loop: CASSEASPNSGNTIYF. The CDR3, as DNA: TGTGCCAGCAGTGAAGCGTCACCAAACTCTGGAAACACCATATATTTT.